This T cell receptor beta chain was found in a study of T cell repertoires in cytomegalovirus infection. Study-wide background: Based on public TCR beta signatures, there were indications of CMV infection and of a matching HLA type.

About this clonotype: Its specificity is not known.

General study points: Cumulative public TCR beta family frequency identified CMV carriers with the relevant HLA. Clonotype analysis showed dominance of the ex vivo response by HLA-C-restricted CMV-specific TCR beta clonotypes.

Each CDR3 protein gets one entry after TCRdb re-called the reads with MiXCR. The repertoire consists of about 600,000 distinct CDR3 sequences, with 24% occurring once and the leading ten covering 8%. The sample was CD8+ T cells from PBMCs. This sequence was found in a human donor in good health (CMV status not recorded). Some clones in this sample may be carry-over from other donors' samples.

In DNA form, the CDR3 reads TGTGCCAGCAGTATGGGACTGATGAAAAACTACAATGAGCAGTTCTTC. Translation gives CASSMGLMKNYNEQFF. The chain is built from TRBV2 and TRBJ2-1; weak D call: TRBD2 (6 bases). V lost 5 bases and J 3 bases, leaving 17 bases between the germline ends. Germline V gene data show CDR1 as SNHLY and CDR2 as FYNNEI. This CDR3 has 16 amino acids. Combining the CDR3 with reference TRBV2 and TRBJ2-1 gives the whole variable domain EPEVTQTPSHQVTQMGQEVILRCVPISNHLYFYWYRQILGQKVEFLVSFYNNEISEKSEIFDDQFSVERPDGSNFTLKIRSTKLEDSAMYFCASSMGLMKNYNEQFFGPGTRLTVL.